The 22 T cell receptor beta chains in this list originate from one sample, sequenced in a study of blood T cell repertoires in COVID-19. Assay: immunoSEQ multiplex PCR; the TCRdb copy retains only in-frame clones and omits some. The top ten hold about 1.6% of the sample, which has roughly 300,000 clones, approximately 88% seen once. The sample was peripheral blood. Receptor source: a human donor with COVID-19, enrolled during active disease. The donor label of this sample is uncertain.

The chain is built from TRBV6-1 and TRBJ1-6; TRBD1 matches at 8 bases. CDR1 is MNHNS and CDR2 is SASEGT in the germline V gene. This CDR3 spans 16 amino acids. The ends lost 3 bases at V and 10 bases at J; junction bases unmatched: 11. CDR3 region: CASSDDRGRWYSPLHF. CDR3 DNA sequence: TGTGCCAGCAGTGACGACAGGGGCCGGTGGTACTCACCCCTCCACTTT.

The gene calls are TRBV18 and TRBJ1-1; no firm D call. CDR3 length: 13 residues. With 0 bases removed from V and 5 bases from J, the gap between germline ends came to 7 bases. CDR1 is KGHSH, CDR2 LQKENI, per germline. CDR3 region: CASSPPPRTEAFF. The CDR3 region has the DNA TGTGCCAGCTCACCACCGCCGAGGACTGAAGCTTTCTTT.

The chain has TRBV28 and TRBJ1-6, with D unresolved. This CDR3 has 15 amino acids. CDR1 and CDR2 (germline): MDHEN, SYDVKM. Trimming shortened V by 5 bases and J by 0 bases, and 8 bases separated the two germline ends. CDR3 residues: CASSPPHSYNSPLHF. The CDR3 DNA follows: TGTGCCAGCAGTCCCCCCCACTCCTATAATTCACCCCTCCACTTT.

The chain employs TRBV5-1 and TRBJ2-7; 8 positions match TRBD2. CDR3 length: 16 amino acids. Germline V CDR1 and CDR2: SGHRS, YFSETQ. V trimming: 0 bases; J trimming: 2 bases; junction bases outside the gene matches: 7. CDR3 loop: CASSLGAPSGPYEQYF. The CDR3 DNA follows: TGCGCCAGCAGCTTGGGGGCTCCTAGCGGGCCCTACGAGCAGTACTTC.

There are a few counts of this clone. This chain links TRBV6-6 with TRBJ2-3; TRBD2 matches 14 bases. The ends lost 5 bases at V and 0 bases at J; junction bases unmatched: 4. This CDR3 has 17 residues. From germline, CDR1 is MNHNY and CDR2 SVGAGI (reference sequence). The CDR3 coding sequence is TGTGCCAGCAGTCGGACTAGCGGGAGGCCTAGCACAGATACGCAGTATTTT. Protein: CASSRTSGRPSTDTQYF.

V usage is TRBV11-1 and J usage is TRBJ2-1, with D possibly matching TRBD2 (5 bases). The CDR3 covers 15 residues. Germline CDR1 is SGHAT and CDR2 is FQDESV (reference sequence). Deletions cut 0 bases from V and 6 bases from J, with 12 bases between. The CDR3 nucleotides are TGTGCCAGCAGCTTAGCGGGAGAAGTATTCAATGAGCAGTTCTTC. Amino acid sequence: CASSLAGEVFNEQFF.

The V call is TRBV6-5, the J call TRBJ2-1; 7 nucleotides line up with TRBD2. Trimming removed 0 bases from V and 9 bases from J; junction bases left unmatched: 5. Germline V gene data show CDR1 as MNHEY and CDR2 as SVGAGI. This CDR3 has 14 residues. The CDR3, as DNA: TGTGCCAGCAGTTACTCACCCAGCGGGATTGAGCAGTTCTTC. This translates into CASSYSPSGIEQFF.

This chain links TRBV15 with TRBJ2-3, with TRBD1 identical over 7 bases. The CDR3 length is 15 residues. Per the germline V gene, CDR1 is LNHNV and CDR2 is YYDKDF (reference sequence). V shed 0 bases, J shed 2 bases, and the junction held 2 bases outside the gene matches. CDR3 in amino acids: CATSREQGNTDTQYF. DNA for the CDR3: TGTGCCACCAGCAGAGAACAGGGGAACACAGATACGCAGTATTTT.

V is TRBV6-5 and J is TRBJ2-1, with 13 positions matching TRBD2. Per the germline V gene, CDR1 is MNHEY and CDR2 is SVGAGI. CDR3 length equals 15 residues. The V and J ends lost 6 bases and 6 bases, in that order; junction bases with no gene match: 5. CDR3 region: CASSVLAGGLNEQFF. The DNA of the CDR3 is TGTGCCAGCAGCGTACTAGCGGGAGGGCTCAATGAGCAGTTCTTC.

Note on this clone: The same CDR3 also results from other DNA sequences found in this sample. V is TRBV5-1 and J is TRBJ2-3; 9 bases match TRBD2. Germline V lookup: CDR1 SGHRS, CDR2 YFSETQ. This CDR3 has 15 amino acids. The V and J ends lost 3 bases and 0 bases, in that order; junction bases with no gene match: 2. CDR3 nucleotide sequence: TGCGCCAGCAGCTCGACTAGCGGAAGCACAGATACGCAGTATTTT. Its protein product is CASSSTSGSTDTQYF.

This chain uses TRBV6-5 with TRBJ2-3, with 9 nucleotides matching TRBD2. This CDR3 comprises 16 residues. In germline, CDR1 is MNHEY, CDR2 SVGAGI. Germline trimming cut 0 bases from V and 6 bases from J; bases unmatched to any gene: 7. CDR3 loop: CASSYSGGRVADTQYF. The CDR3, as DNA: TGTGCCAGCAGTTACTCAGGCGGGAGGGTCGCCGATACGCAGTATTTT.

This clone has only one observation. V is TRBV28 and J is TRBJ1-4; D is perhaps TRBD1 (6 bases). Deletions cut 1 base from V and 6 bases from J, with 12 bases between. The CDR3 is made up of 15 amino acids. Germline V lookup: CDR1 MDHEN, CDR2 SYDVKM. CDR3 in amino acids: CASSLSQGPDEKLFF. CDR3 coding DNA: TGTGCCAGCAGTTTATCCCAGGGGCCCGATGAAAAACTGTTTTTT. Together with reference TRBV28 and TRBJ1-4, the CDR3 gives the full variable domain: DVKVTQSSRYLVKRTGEKVFLECVQDMDHENMFWYRQDPGLGLRLIYFSYDVKMKEKGDIPEGYSVSREKKERFSLILESASTNQTSMYLCASSLSQGPDEKLFFGSGTQLSVL.

The J gene is TRBJ2-2, the V gene TRBV7-2, with a weak D call TRBD2 (6 bases). V dropped 1 base and J dropped 0 bases, with 9 bases sitting between them. The germline V gene encodes CDR1 SGHTA and CDR2 FQGNSA. This CDR3 region has 16 residues. CDR3 region: CASSLEGGSNTGELFF. In DNA, the CDR3 is TGTGCCAGCAGCTTAGAGGGAGGCTCGAACACCGGGGAGCTGTTTTTT.

The J gene is TRBJ2-1, the V gene TRBV7-2; 9 bases match TRBD1. This CDR3 comprises 17 residues. The V gene's germline CDR1 is SGHTA and CDR2 FQGNSA. V trimming: 3 bases; J trimming: 7 bases; junction bases outside the gene matches: 13. The CDR3 nucleotides are TGTGCCAGCAGCTTGCGGTCCGGGACAGGGTTGAAAAATGAGCAGTTCTTC. Protein: CASSLRSGTGLKNEQFF.

This clone was seen only a few times. V usage is TRBV27 and J usage is TRBJ2-3, with a tentative D call TRBD1 (6 bases). CDR3 length equals 14 residues. The V gene lost 6 bases and the J gene lost 2 bases, with 12 bases spanning the gap. Germline V lookup: CDR1 MNHEY, CDR2 SMNVEV (reference sequence). The DNA of the CDR3 is TGTGCCAGCAGAGATCCAGGGGACACAGATACGCAGTATTTT. Translating it yields CASRDPGDTDTQYF.

This clone was counted only a few times. V and J are TRBV28 and TRBJ2-7, with D perhaps matching TRBD2 (5 bases). V was pared by 8 bases and J by 5 bases, with 10 bases between. Germline-derived CDR1 and CDR2 are MDHEN and SYDVKM. The CDR3 sequence is 11 residues long. CDR3 amino acids: CASEGSNEQYF. The CDR3 DNA reads TGTGCCAGCGAGGGTAGTAACGAGCAGTACTTC.

This sequence joins TRBV10-3 and TRBJ2-5; possibly TRBD2 for D (6 bases). Germline assignment: CDR1 ENHRY and CDR2 SYGVKD. Trimming took 6 bases from V and 1 from J, leaving 9 bases between them. This CDR3 is built from 13 residues. CDR3 amino acids: CAISPGGQETQYF. In DNA, the CDR3 is TGTGCCATCAGCCCCGGGGGCCAAGAGACCCAGTACTTC.

This chain joins TRBV19 and TRBJ2-1; 9 nucleotides line up with TRBD2. The V gene's germline CDR1 is LNHDA and CDR2 SQIVND (reference sequence). V dropped 7 bases and J dropped 10; count of bases not matched to a gene: 8. The CDR3 runs to 13 residues. CDR3 nucleotides: TGTGCCAGTAAGGTGACTAGCGGTTTCGAGCAGTTCTTC. This sequence encodes CASKVTSGFEQFF.

This clone has only one observation. The chain is built from TRBV24-1 and TRBJ1-1; D may be TRBD1 (5 bases). The CDR3 length is 14 residues. Germline values: CDR1 KGHDR, CDR2 SFDVKD. V was trimmed by 5 bases and J by 3 bases, leaving 12 bases between them. In DNA form, the CDR3 reads TGTGCCACCAGTGGGGGCAGGGAGGACACTGAAGCTTTCTTT. Amino acid sequence: CATSGGREDTEAFF.

The V gene is TRBV4-2, the J gene TRBJ1-5, with D possibly TRBD1 on 6 matching bases. This CDR3 contains 16 residues. Trimming stripped 3 bases from V and 4 bases from J, with 16 bases between. CDR1 LGHNA and CDR2 YNFKEQ come from the germline V gene. The CDR3 DNA is TGTGCCAGCAGCCAGGGAACAGGGAGTGGGAATCAGCCCCAGCATTTT. Translating it yields CASSQGTGSGNQPQHF.

The rearrangement uses TRBV28 and TRBJ2-1, with 16 positions matching TRBD2. The germline gives CDR1 MDHEN, CDR2 SYDVKM. The junction had 3 bases not matched to a gene; V was cut back by 8 bases and J by 11 bases. The CDR3 is made up of 13 amino acids. In nucleotides, the CDR3 is TGTGCCAGCGGGACTAGCGGGAGGGATAAGCAGTTCTTC. Protein: CASGTSGRDKQFF. Full variable domain (outside the CDR3, taken from reference TRBV28 and TRBJ2-1): DVKVTQSSRYLVKRTGEKVFLECVQDMDHENMFWYRQDPGLGLRLIYFSYDVKMKEKGDIPEGYSVSREKKERFSLILESASTNQTSMYLCASGTSGRDKQFFGPGTRLTVL.

This clone was counted at least ten times. The chain couples TRBV27 to TRBJ2-2, with 8 bases matching TRBD1. This CDR3 is built from 14 residues. V shed 7 bases and J 7 bases; nucleotides not matched to a gene: 8. Looked up from germline, CDR1 is MNHEY and CDR2 is SMNVEV (reference sequence). CDR3 residues: CASKIQGAGGELFF. The CDR3 bases are TGTGCCAGCAAGATCCAGGGGGCCGGCGGGGAGCTGTTTTTT.